This TCR beta chain was sequenced during a study of T cells after yellow fever vaccination. Findings and limits, study-wide: Secondary responses were weaker yet peaked faster, day 5 versus 15. Just a small share of clonotypes turned up in the CD4 compartment as well as the CD8 compartment. Abundant bulk-population clonotypes could contaminate the FACS-sorted repertoires.

Researchers made TCR cDNA using 5'RACE template switching, and this step added a universal primer site and UMIs. TCRdb called the 5' RACE reads again in MiXCR, with one record for every CDR3 protein. The data hold around 330,000 distinct CDR3 sequences, with about 3.5% observed a single time. The sample holds many counts of this clonotype. The antigen is unknown. Germline assignment: CDR1 SGHTA and CDR2 FQGTGA. Trimming took off 2 bases at V and 0 bases at J, with 11 bases between the two ends. The CDR3 consists of 16 residues. V is TRBV7-3 and J is TRBJ2-1, with D possibly called TRBD1 or TRBD2 (5 bases each). This receptor was taken from a young man who received the YFV17D yellow fever vaccine. Sequenced material: PBMCs, taken on the day of the yellow fever booster vaccination. This CDR3 is CASSLLPGPSYNEQFF. DNA of the CDR3: TGTGCCAGCAGCTTACTTCCGGGGCCCTCCTACAATGAGCAGTTCTTC. Full variable domain (rest looked up from reference TRBV7-3 and TRBJ2-1): GAGVSQTPSNKVTEKGKYVELRCDPISGHTALYWYRQSLGQGPEFLIYFQGTGAADDSGLPNDRFFAVRPEGSVSTLKIQRTERGDSAVYLCASSLLPGPSYNEQFFGPGTRLTVL.